These 8 T cell receptor beta chains originate from one sample sequenced in a study of CD8 T cells in ankylosing spondylitis. TCRdb re-called the 5' RACE reads with MiXCR, one entry per CDR3 protein. The data contain 45,000 or so distinct CDR3 sequences, 11% of them seen just once; the ten biggest clones take up 1.4%. Sequencing was done on a sample of blood, either unsorted or a sorted T cell fraction (not recorded which). These receptor sequences come from a male donor with ankylosing spondylitis or in good health (not recorded which).

In its sample, this clonotype was seen many times. This sequence joins TRBV2 and TRBJ2-2; D is undetermined. Deletions cut 7 bases from V and 0 bases from J, with 12 bases between. Germline assignment: CDR1 SNHLY and CDR2 FYNNEI. The CDR3 runs 15 residues. The CDR3 here is CASKVGISNTGELFF. In DNA, the CDR3 is TGTGCCAGCAAGGTTGGCATTTCGAACACCGGGGAGCTGTTTTTT.

This clonotype was seen at least ten times. This chain links TRBV20-1 with TRBJ2-7; tentative D call: TRBD2 (5 bases). The V end lost 0 bases, the J end lost 3 bases, and 9 bases lay between the germline ends. Germline values: CDR1 DFQATT, CDR2 SNEGSKA (reference sequence). The CDR3 sequence is 13 residues long. Here the CDR3 reads CSARETRDYEQYF. The CDR3 nucleotides are TGCAGTGCTAGAGAAACCCGGGACTACGAGCAGTACTTC.

This clonotype was seen ten or more times. The chain employs TRBV9 and TRBJ2-7, with D perhaps TRBD1 (5 bases). CDR3 length: 16 residues. V lost 4 bases and J lost 0, with 17 bases in between. Germline V gene lookup returns CDR1 SGDLS and CDR2 YYNGEE. CDR3 coding DNA: TGTGCCAGCAGCAATCAGGACACCATACTCTCCTACGAGCAGTACTTC. Translating it yields CASSNQDTILSYEQYF.

This clonotype has a count of ten or more. This chain connects TRBV29-1 to TRBJ2-3, with 11 bases aligning to TRBD2. The CDR3 has 16 amino acids. Per germline, CDR1 SQVTM and CDR2 ANQGSEA. The V segment lost 1 base and the J segment 10 bases; nucleotides outside the gene matches: 13. Written as DNA, the CDR3 is TGCAGCGTTGAAGTCGGGACTAGCGGACGACCGCCGCCGCAGTATTTT. This gives the protein CSVEVGTSGRPPPQYF.

This clonotype was counted many times. V gene TRBV25-1 combines with J gene TRBJ2-7; D call uncertain. The germline CDR1 and CDR2 sequences are MGHDK and SYGVNS. V lost 2 bases and J lost 2, with 10 bases in between. This CDR3 contains 14 residues. The chain's CDR3 is CASSETISPYEQYF. The DNA of the CDR3 is TGTGCCAGCAGTGAAACTATCTCTCCCTACGAGCAGTACTTC.

This clonotype came up a few times. This chain connects TRBV2 to TRBJ1-2; TRBD1 is a possible D gene (6 bases). The germline V gene has CDR1 SNHLY and CDR2 FYNNEI. CDR3 size: 15 residues. V lost 7 bases, J lost 1 base, and 16 bases lay in between. CDR3 DNA sequence: TGTGCCAGCATAACGGACAGCCGGAGTAACTATGGCTACACCTTC. Residues: CASITDSRSNYGYTF.

The chain uses TRBV6-1 and TRBJ2-3, with a weak D call TRBD2 (5 bases). CDR1 and CDR2 (germline): MNHNS, SASEGT. V lost 6 bases to trimming and J lost 4 bases, with 17 bases between them. The CDR3 is 15 residues long. The CDR3: CASSDGIFRADTQYF. In nucleotides, the CDR3 is TGTGCCAGCAGCGACGGGATTTTCCGGGCAGATACGCAGTATTTT.

Many counts were recorded for this clonotype. The chain couples TRBV5-5 to TRBJ1-2, with no clear D. The CDR3 runs to 12 residues. Trimming pared 6 bases from V and 7 bases from J, leaving 13 bases between. The germline V gene has CDR1 SGHKS and CDR2 YYEKEE (reference sequence). CDR3 loop: CASTDAGGGYTF. CDR3 nucleotide sequence: TGTGCCAGCACCGACGCCGGTGGTGGCTACACCTTC.